This passage covers 11 T cell receptor beta chains from one sample sequenced in a study of T cell repertoires in ileal Crohn's disease. Produced via immunoSEQ multiplex PCR; TCRdb's table is partial and in-frame only. The table includes 2,000 to 3,000 clones, around 90% detected once. The sequencing input was ileal tissue. All receptors come from an adult with Crohn's disease.

This rearrangement joins TRBV2 to TRBJ1-5; the D gene is possibly TRBD1 (6 bases). This CDR3 comprises 15 residues. Germline CDR1 SNHLY, CDR2 FYNNEI. Trimming left V 7 bases short and J 5 bases short, with 18 bases between. CDR3 sequence reads: CASKRDRGGYQPQHF. In DNA, the CDR3 is TGTGCCAGCAAAAGGGATAGAGGGGGATATCAGCCCCAGCATTTT.

This chain links TRBV6-4 with TRBJ2-3; 8 bases are a match to TRBD1. Germline CDR1 and CDR2: MRHNA and SNTAGT. This CDR3 region has 14 residues. V was pared by 4 bases and J by 2 bases, with 2 bases of the junction left unmatched. The CDR3 DNA follows: TGTGCCAGCAGTGGGACAGGGCACACAGATACGCAGTATTTT. Translated: CASSGTGHTDTQYF.

This clone was seen just once. V gene TRBV18 combines with J gene TRBJ2-1; D unclear. Germline CDR1 is KGHSH and CDR2 is LQKENI. The CDR3 extends over 14 amino acids. The V end was cut by 3 bases, the J end by 10 bases, with 16 bases between. Written as DNA, the CDR3 is TGTGCCAGCTCACCTAGTGGAGCTGTACAAGAGCAGTTCTTC. Encoded protein: CASSPSGAVQEQFF.

The chain has TRBV7-9 and TRBJ1-2; TRBD1 is a possible D gene (5 bases). The V and J ends lost 4 bases and 5 bases respectively, with 17 bases between them. CDR3 size: 15 residues. Germline V lookup: CDR1 SEHNR, CDR2 FQNEAQ (reference sequence). The CDR3 DNA follows: TGTGCCAGCAGCTCCAATACGGGCAGGGTATATGGCTACACCTTC. This gives the protein CASSSNTGRVYGYTF.

The chain couples TRBV19 to TRBJ2-5, with TRBD2 as a possible D gene (5 bases). The CDR3 contains 13 residues. Trimming removed 0 bases at V and 7 bases at J, with 9 bases between. The germline CDR1 and CDR2 sequences are LNHDA and SQIVND (reference sequence). In nucleotides, the CDR3 is TGTGCCAGTAGTATAGATGGAGGAGGGACCCAGTACTTC. Its translation is CASSIDGGGTQYF.

V is TRBV4-2 and J is TRBJ2-3; 7 bases align to TRBD2. This CDR3 region has 17 residues. The germline V gene has CDR1 LGHNA and CDR2 YNFKEQ. Germline trimming cut 1 base from V and 2 bases from J; bases unmatched to any gene: 9. CDR3 residues: CASSQGASGHATDTQYF. In nucleotides, the CDR3 is TGTGCCAGCAGCCAAGGGGCTAGCGGCCACGCCACAGATACGCAGTATTTT.

The V and J genes are TRBV19 and TRBJ2-1; maybe TRBD2 (6 bases). In germline, CDR1 is LNHDA, CDR2 SQIVND (reference sequence). Deletions cut 0 bases from V and 0 bases from J, with 9 bases between. CDR3 length equals 16 residues. The CDR3 DNA follows: TGTGCCAGTAGTATAGACCTCGGGGGCTCCTACAATGAGCAGTTCTTC. This codes for CASSIDLGGSYNEQFF.

This chain links TRBV28 with TRBJ2-1, with 7 bases lining up with TRBD2. Trimming took 1 base from V and 5 from J; bases not matched to a gene: 5. This CDR3 has 15 residues. Germline V gives CDR1 MDHEN, CDR2 SYDVKM. CDR3 residues: CASSLLGGGNNEQFF. The CDR3 coding sequence is TGTGCCAGCAGTTTATTGGGGGGGGGAAACAATGAGCAGTTCTTC.

This chain joins TRBV7-2 and TRBJ2-1; tentatively, D is TRBD1 (5 bases). Germline CDR1 reads SGHTA; CDR2 reads FQGNSA. The CDR3 runs to 13 residues. V lost 3 bases and J lost 9, with 12 bases in between. The DNA of the CDR3 is TGTGCCAGCAGCTTGGGGCTCTTCAGTGAGCAGTTCTTC. Protein product: CASSLGLFSEQFF.

V is TRBV27 and J is TRBJ1-2; a possible D gene is TRBD1 (6 bases). This CDR3 spans 14 amino acids. V was clipped by 6 bases and J by 3 bases, with 14 bases between them. Germline values: CDR1 MNHEY, CDR2 SMNVEV (reference sequence). CDR3 DNA sequence: TGTGCCAGCAGGCCCCCGGGGGGCTACTATGGCTACACCTTC. It translates to CASRPPGGYYGYTF.

This clone has only one observation. The chain uses TRBV5-6 and TRBJ2-1, with 10 bases aligning to TRBD2. The V and J ends lost 3 bases and 13 bases, in that order; junction bases with no gene match: 13. The CDR3 loop spans 15 amino acids. Germline CDR1 and CDR2: SGHDT and YYEEEE. The CDR3 DNA is TGTGCCAGCAGCTCCGGGACTAGCGAGACCCCCCCACAGTTCTTC. It specifies CASSSGTSETPPQFF.